This T cell receptor (beta chain) was documented in a study of identical twins. Overall study findings and caveats: Excess sharing by twins proved weaker in beta out-of-frame sequences. Models predicted less out-of-frame TCR alpha sharing in monozygotic twins than was found.

This clonotype was seen ten or more times. Its antigen remains unknown. All donors were healthy Caucasians. V lost 0 bases to trimming and J lost 2 bases, with 7 bases between them. CDR1 and CDR2 (germline): MNHEY, SVGAGI. This CDR3 is built from 14 residues. One entry per CDR3 protein results from TCRdb running MiXCR on the 5' RACE reads. The sample shows a few hundred thousand distinct CDR3 sequences, 9.6% of them seen only once. Another study also made use of these data, one on yellow fever vaccine responses in identical twins.

Material: PBMCs. V is TRBV6-5 and J is TRBJ2-5; D gene unclear. The sequence came from a woman younger than 35 in good health. CDR3 in amino acids: CASSYSRWQETQYF. The CDR3 region has the DNA TGTGCCAGCAGTTACTCGCGATGGCAAGAGACCCAGTACTTC.